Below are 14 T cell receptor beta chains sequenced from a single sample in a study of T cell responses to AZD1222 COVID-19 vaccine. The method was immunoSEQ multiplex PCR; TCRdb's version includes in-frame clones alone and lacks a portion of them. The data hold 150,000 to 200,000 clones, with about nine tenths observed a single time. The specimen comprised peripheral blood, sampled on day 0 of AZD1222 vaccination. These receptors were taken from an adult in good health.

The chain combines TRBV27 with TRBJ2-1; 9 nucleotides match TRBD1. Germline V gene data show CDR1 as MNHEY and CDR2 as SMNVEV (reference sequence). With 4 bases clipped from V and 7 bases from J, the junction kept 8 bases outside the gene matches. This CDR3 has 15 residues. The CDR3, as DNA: TGTGCCAGCAGTTCCCCCGGGACAGGGAAGAATGAGCAGTTCTTC. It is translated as CASSSPGTGKNEQFF.

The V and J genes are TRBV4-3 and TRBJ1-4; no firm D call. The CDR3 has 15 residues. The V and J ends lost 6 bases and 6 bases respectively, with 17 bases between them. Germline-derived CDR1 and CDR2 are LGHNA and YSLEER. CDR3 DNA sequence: TGCGCCAGCAGACTGGATGTTGGCCGAGATGAAAAACTGTTTTTT. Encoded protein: CASRLDVGRDEKLFF.

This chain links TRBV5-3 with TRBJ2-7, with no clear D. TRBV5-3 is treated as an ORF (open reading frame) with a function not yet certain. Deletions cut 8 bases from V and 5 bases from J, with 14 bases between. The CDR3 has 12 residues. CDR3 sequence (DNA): TGTGCCAGTCTCAGGCACCCTAACGAGCAGTACTTC. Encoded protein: CASLRHPNEQYF.

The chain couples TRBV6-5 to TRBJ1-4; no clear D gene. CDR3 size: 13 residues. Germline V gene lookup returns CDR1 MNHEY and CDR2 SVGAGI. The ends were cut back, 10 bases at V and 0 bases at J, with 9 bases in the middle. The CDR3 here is CATGLATNEKLFF. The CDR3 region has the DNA TGTGCCACCGGGCTGGCAACTAATGAAAAACTGTTTTTT.

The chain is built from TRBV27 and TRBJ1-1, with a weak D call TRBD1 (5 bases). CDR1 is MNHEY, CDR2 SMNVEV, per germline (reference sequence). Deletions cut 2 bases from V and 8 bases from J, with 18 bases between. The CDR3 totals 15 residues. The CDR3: CASSLAGGEFEEAFF. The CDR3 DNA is TGTGCCAGCAGTTTAGCGGGGGGAGAGTTTGAAGAAGCTTTCTTT.

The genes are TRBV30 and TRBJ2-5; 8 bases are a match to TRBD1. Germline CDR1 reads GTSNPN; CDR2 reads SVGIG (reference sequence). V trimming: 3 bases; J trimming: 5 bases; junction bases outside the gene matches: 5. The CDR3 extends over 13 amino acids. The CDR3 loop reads CAWSARQGETQYF. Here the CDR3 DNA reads TGTGCCTGGAGCGCAAGACAGGGGGAGACCCAGTACTTC.

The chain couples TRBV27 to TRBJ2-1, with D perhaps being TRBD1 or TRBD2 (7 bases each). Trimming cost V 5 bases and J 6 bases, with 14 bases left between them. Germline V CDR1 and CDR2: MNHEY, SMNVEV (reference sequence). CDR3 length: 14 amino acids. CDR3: CASSQGGSGNEQFF. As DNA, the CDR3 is TGTGCCAGCAGTCAGGGGGGGTCGGGCAATGAGCAGTTCTTC.

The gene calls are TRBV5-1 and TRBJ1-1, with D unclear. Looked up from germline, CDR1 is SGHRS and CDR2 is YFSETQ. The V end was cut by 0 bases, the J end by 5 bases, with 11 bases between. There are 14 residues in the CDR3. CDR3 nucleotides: TGCGCCAGCAGCTTGGAACATGGGAGGACTGAAGCTTTCTTT. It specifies CASSLEHGRTEAFF.

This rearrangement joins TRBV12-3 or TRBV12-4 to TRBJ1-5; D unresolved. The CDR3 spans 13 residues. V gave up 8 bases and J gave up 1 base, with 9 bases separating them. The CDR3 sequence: CASQESSNQPQHF. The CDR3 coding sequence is TGTGCCAGCCAGGAATCCAGCAATCAGCCCCAGCATTTT.

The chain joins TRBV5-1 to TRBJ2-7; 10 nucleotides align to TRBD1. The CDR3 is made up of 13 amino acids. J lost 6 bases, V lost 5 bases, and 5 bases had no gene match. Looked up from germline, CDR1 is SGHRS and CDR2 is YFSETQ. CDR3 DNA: TGCGCCAGCAGATTAGGACAGGGGGGCGAGCAGTACTTC. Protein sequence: CASRLGQGGEQYF.

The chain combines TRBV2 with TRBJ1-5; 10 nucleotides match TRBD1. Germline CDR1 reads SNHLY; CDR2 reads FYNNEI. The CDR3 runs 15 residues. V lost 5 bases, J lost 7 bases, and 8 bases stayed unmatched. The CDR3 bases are TGTGCCAGCAGTTCCCAGGACAGGGGGAACCAGCCCCAGCATTTT. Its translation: CASSSQDRGNQPQHF.

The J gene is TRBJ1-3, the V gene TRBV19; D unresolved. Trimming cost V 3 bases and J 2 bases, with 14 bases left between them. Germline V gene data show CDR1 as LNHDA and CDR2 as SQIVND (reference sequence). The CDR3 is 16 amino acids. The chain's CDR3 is CASSMNVGRAGNTIYF. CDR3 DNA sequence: TGTGCCAGTAGTATGAATGTCGGACGGGCTGGAAACACCATATATTTT. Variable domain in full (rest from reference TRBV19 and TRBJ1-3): DGGITQSPKYLFRKEGQNVTLSCEQNLNHDAMYWYRQDPGQGLRLIYYSQIVNDFQKGDIAEGYSVSREKKESFPLTVTSAQKNPTAFYLCASSMNVGRAGNTIYFGEGSWLTVV.

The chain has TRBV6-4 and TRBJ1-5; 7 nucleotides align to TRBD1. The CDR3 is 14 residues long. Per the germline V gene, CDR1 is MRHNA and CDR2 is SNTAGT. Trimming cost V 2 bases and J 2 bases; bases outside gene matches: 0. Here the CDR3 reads CASSDTGGNQPQHF. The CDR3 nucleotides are TGTGCCAGCAGTGACACAGGGGGCAATCAGCCCCAGCATTTT.

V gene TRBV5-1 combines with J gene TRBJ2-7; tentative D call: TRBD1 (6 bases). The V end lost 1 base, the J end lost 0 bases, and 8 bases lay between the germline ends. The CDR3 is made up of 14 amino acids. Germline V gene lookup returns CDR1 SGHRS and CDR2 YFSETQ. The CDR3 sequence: CASSLLGASYEQYF. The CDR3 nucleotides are TGCGCCAGCAGCTTGTTGGGGGCCTCCTACGAGCAGTACTTC.